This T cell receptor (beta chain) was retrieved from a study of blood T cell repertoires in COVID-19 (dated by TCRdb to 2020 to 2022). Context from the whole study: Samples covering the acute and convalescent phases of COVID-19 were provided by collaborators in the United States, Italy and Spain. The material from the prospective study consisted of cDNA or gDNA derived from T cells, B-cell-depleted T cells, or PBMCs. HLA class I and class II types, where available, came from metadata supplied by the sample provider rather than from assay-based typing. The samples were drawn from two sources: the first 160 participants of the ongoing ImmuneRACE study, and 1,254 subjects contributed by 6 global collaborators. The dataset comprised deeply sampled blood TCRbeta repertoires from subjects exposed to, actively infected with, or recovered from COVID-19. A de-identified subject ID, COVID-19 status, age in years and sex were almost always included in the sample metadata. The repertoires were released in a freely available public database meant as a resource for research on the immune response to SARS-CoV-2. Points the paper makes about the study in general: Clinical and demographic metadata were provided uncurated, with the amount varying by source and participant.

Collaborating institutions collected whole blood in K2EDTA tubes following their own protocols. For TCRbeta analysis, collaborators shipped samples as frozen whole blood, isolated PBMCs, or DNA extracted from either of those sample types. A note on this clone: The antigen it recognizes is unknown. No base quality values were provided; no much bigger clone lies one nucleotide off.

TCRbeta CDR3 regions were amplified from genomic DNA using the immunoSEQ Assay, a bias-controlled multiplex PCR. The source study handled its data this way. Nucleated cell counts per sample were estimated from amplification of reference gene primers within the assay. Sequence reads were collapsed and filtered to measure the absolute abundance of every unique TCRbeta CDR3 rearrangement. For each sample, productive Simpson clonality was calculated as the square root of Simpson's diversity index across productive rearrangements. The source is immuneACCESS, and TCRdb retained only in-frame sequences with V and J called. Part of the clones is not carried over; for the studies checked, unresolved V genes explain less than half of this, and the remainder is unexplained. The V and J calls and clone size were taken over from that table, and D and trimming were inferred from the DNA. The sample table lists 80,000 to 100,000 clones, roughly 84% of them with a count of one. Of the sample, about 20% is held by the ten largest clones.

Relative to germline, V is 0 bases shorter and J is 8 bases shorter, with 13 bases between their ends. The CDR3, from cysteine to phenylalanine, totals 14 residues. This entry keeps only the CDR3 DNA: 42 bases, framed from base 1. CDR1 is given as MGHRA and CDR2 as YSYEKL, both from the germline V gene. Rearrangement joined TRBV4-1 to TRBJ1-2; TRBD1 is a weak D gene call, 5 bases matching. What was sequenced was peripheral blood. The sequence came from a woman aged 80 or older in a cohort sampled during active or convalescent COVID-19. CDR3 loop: CASSQDKGVWGYTF. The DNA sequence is TGCGCCAGCAGCCAAGATAAAGGGGTCTGGGGCTACACCTTC.